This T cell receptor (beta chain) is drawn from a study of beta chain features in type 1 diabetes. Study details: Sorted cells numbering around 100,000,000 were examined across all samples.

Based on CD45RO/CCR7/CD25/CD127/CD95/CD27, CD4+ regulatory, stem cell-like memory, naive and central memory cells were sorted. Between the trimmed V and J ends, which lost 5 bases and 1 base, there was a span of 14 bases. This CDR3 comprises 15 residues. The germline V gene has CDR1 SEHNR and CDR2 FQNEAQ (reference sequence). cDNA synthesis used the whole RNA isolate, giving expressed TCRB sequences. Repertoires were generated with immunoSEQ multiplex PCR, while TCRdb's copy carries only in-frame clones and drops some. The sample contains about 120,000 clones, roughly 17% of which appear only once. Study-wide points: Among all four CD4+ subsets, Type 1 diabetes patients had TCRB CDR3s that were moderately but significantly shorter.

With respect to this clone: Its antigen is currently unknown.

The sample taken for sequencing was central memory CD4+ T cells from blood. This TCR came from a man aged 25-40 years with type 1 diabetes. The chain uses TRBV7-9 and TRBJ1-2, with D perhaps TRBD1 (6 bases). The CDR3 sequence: CASSPDRIHNYGYTF. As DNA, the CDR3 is TGTGCCAGCAGCCCGGACAGAATCCATAACTATGGCTACACCTTC.